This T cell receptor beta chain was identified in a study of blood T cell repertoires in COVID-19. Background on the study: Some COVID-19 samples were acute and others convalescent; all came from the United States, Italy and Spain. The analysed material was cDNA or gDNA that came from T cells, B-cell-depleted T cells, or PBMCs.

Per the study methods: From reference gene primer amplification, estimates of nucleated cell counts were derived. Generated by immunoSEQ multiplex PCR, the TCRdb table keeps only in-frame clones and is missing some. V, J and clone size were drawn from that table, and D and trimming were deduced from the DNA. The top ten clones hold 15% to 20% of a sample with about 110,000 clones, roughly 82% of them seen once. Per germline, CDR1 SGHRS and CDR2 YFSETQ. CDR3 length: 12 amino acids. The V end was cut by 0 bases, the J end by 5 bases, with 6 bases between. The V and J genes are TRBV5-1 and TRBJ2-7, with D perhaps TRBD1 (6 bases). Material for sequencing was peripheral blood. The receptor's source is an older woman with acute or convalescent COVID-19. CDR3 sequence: CASSLAGDEQYF. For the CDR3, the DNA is TGCGCCAGCAGCTTGGCAGGGGACGAGCAGTACTTC.